The 16 T cell receptor beta chains presented below share a single source sample, sequenced in a study of T cell responses to AZD1222 COVID-19 vaccine. Produced via immunoSEQ multiplex PCR; TCRdb's table is partial and in-frame only. The repertoire includes more than 100,000 clones, just over 85% of them detected once, and 7.5% to 8% sits in the top ten. The source material was peripheral blood, sampled on day 0 of AZD1222 vaccination. The receptors were sampled from an adult in good health.

V gene TRBV6-5 combines with J gene TRBJ1-4, with 8 positions matching TRBD1. The CDR3 has 15 residues. J was trimmed by 8 bases and V by 5 bases; bases with no gene match: 10. Germline V lookup: CDR1 MNHEY, CDR2 SVGAGI. In DNA form, the CDR3 reads TGTGCCAGCAGTCCACCGACAGGGGTAGGAGAAAAACTGTTTTTT. Encoded protein: CASSPPTGVGEKLFF.

This chain joins TRBV12-3 or TRBV12-4 and TRBJ1-2, with D tentatively TRBD1 (6 bases). CDR3 length: 13 residues. Trimming took 6 bases from V and 5 from J, leaving 13 bases between them. The chain's CDR3 is CASSSDRSYGYTF. CDR3 sequence (DNA): TGTGCCAGCAGCTCCGACAGGTCATATGGCTACACCTTC.

The rearrangement joins TRBV15 to TRBJ1-5; D ambiguous. Germline assignment: CDR1 LNHNV and CDR2 YYDKDF (reference sequence). V lost 1 base and J lost 9, with 7 bases in between. The CDR3 totals 12 residues. The CDR3 loop is CATSRVTGPQHF. Here the CDR3 DNA reads TGTGCCACCAGCAGAGTAACTGGGCCCCAGCATTTT.

This chain's CDR3 is CASSLADREGYTF. Here the CDR3 DNA reads TGTGCCAGCAGCTTAGCTGACAGGGAGGGCTACACCTTC. The gene calls are TRBV7-9 and TRBJ1-2; 7 bases agree with TRBD1. CDR1 SEHNR and CDR2 FQNEAQ come from the germline V gene (reference sequence). Losses at the gene ends were 0 bases for V and 8 bases for J; bases not matched to a gene: 3. The CDR3 sequence is 13 residues long. Combining the CDR3 with reference TRBV7-9 and TRBJ1-2 gives the whole variable domain DTGVSQNPRHKITKRGQNVTFRCDPISEHNRLYWYRQTLGQGPEFLTYFQNEAQLEKSRLLSDRFSAERPKGSFSTLEIQRTEQGDSAMYLCASSLADREGYTFGSGTRLTVV.

This chain links TRBV10-3 with TRBJ1-6; the match to TRBD1 covers 7 bases. This CDR3 contains 15 residues. V was pared by 3 bases and J by 6 bases, with 5 bases of the junction left unmatched. Germline values: CDR1 ENHRY, CDR2 SYGVKD. CDR3 sequence reads: CAISEQGFINSPLHF. The CDR3 DNA follows: TGTGCCATCAGTGAACAGGGGTTTATTAATTCACCCCTCCACTTT.

V gene TRBV5-4 combines with J gene TRBJ2-7, with 7 bases that match TRBD1. CDR3 length equals 14 residues. Trimming removed 5 bases from V and 6 bases from J; junction bases left unmatched: 11. The germline V gene encodes CDR1 SGHNT and CDR2 YYREEE (reference sequence). The CDR3 sequence is CASSQTGFLGEQYF. CDR3 in DNA: TGTGCCAGCAGTCAGACAGGGTTTTTGGGCGAGCAGTACTTC.

The rearrangement links TRBV19 to TRBJ2-7; 8 bases line up with TRBD1. This CDR3 is 16 amino acids long. The germline CDR1 and CDR2 sequences are LNHDA and SQIVND (reference sequence). V lost 5 bases, J lost 1 base, and 10 bases stayed unmatched. CDR3 loop: CASSGTDRGMSYEQYF. The CDR3 bases are TGTGCCAGTAGTGGGACCGACAGGGGTATGTCCTACGAGCAGTACTTC.

The genes are TRBV5-5 and TRBJ2-5; a weak D match, TRBD2 (6 bases). V lost 1 base and J lost 1, with 11 bases in between. Looked up from germline, CDR1 is SGHKS and CDR2 is YYEKEE (reference sequence). This CDR3 spans 15 amino acids. CDR3 in amino acids: CASSLNSGLQETQYF. The CDR3 DNA is TGTGCCAGCAGCTTGAACAGCGGGCTCCAAGAGACCCAGTACTTC.

The chain links TRBV2 to TRBJ2-1, with 15 bases aligning to TRBD2. V shed 7 bases and J 4 bases; nucleotides not matched to a gene: 5. This CDR3 has 16 residues. Germline-derived CDR1 and CDR2 are SNHLY and FYNNEI. The CDR3 bases are TGTGCCAGCACTGAGGGACTAGCGGGGGGATACAATGAGCAGTTCTTC. Protein: CASTEGLAGGYNEQFF.

The V gene is TRBV9, the J gene TRBJ2-3, with a possible D match to TRBD2 (5 bases). Trimming removed 0 bases from V and 2 bases from J, with 13 bases in between. The CDR3 runs to 16 residues. CDR1 and CDR2 from the germline V gene are SGDLS and YYNGEE. CDR3 sequence: CASSVGKRSYTDTQYF. Written as DNA, the CDR3 is TGTGCCAGCAGCGTAGGAAAGCGGAGCTACACAGATACGCAGTATTTT.

The chain carries TRBV11-2 and TRBJ1-2, with D possibly TRBD1 on 6 matching bases. Germline CDR1 SGHAT, CDR2 FQNNGV. This CDR3 region has 11 residues. The V and J ends lost 3 bases and 7 bases respectively, with 6 bases between them. CDR3 nucleotide sequence: TGTGCCAGCAGCTTCAGGGGTGGCTACACCTTC. It yields the protein CASSFRGGYTF.

The chain combines TRBV2 with TRBJ2-4; D remains ambiguous. V was pared by 1 base and J by 0 bases, with 7 bases between. The germline V gene has CDR1 SNHLY and CDR2 FYNNEI. The CDR3 totals 15 residues. CDR3 amino acids: CASSEETSAKNIQYF. DNA for the CDR3: TGTGCCAGCAGTGAAGAGACTTCAGCCAAAAACATTCAGTACTTC.

This chain links TRBV19 with TRBJ1-1, with TRBD1 as a possible D gene (5 bases). Trimming took off 9 bases at V and 4 bases at J, with 27 bases between the two ends. CDR1 is LNHDA and CDR2 is SQIVND in the germline V gene (reference sequence). CDR3 length: 17 amino acids. The CDR3 sequence: CASKYGSDSAEGTEAFF. The CDR3 DNA is TGTGCCAGCAAGTATGGGTCCGACAGCGCGGAGGGCACTGAAGCTTTCTTT.

The chain employs TRBV27 and TRBJ2-7, with a weak D call TRBD1 (5 bases). The CDR3 runs 13 residues. Per germline, CDR1 MNHEY and CDR2 SMNVEV (reference sequence). Trimming shortened V by 4 bases and J by 2 bases, and 9 bases separated the two germline ends. CDR3 bases: TGTGCCAGCAGTTCGCGACAGACCTACGAGCAGTACTTC. Protein sequence: CASSSRQTYEQYF.

V is TRBV3-1 (or the pseudogene TRBV3-2) and J is TRBJ1-6, with D possibly TRBD1 on 6 matching bases. With 1 base removed from V and 7 bases from J, the gap between germline ends came to 11 bases. Germline V gene sequence: CDR1 LGHDT, CDR2 YNNKEL (reference sequence). This CDR3 spans 15 amino acids. Here the CDR3 DNA reads TGTGCCAGCAGCCAAGGGGACATACAGAATTCACCCCTCCACTTT. Translated, it gives CASSQGDIQNSPLHF.

This chain links TRBV6-2 or TRBV6-3 with TRBJ2-7; TRBD2 matches 11 bases. Trimming removed 5 bases from V and 7 bases from J; junction bases left unmatched: 10. Germline V lookup: CDR1 MNHEY, CDR2 SVGEGT. The CDR3 sequence is 15 residues long. The CDR3 nucleotides are TGTGCCAGCAGTCGCATAGCGGGAGGGCCTGGGGAGCAGTACTTC. Its translation: CASSRIAGGPGEQYF.